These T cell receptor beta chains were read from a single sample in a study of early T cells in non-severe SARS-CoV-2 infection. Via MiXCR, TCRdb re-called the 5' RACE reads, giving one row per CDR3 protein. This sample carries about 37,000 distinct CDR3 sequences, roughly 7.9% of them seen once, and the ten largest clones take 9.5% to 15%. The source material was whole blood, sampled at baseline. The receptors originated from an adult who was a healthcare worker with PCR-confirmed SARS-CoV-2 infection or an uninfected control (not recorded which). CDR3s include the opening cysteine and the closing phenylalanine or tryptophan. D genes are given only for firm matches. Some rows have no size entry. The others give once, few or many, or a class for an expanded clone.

cdr3_aa: CASSHLAGGANTGELFF
cdr3_nt: TGTGCCAGCAGCCATCTCGCGGGGGGCGCGAACACCGGGGAGCTGTTTTTT
clone_size: few
j_call: TRBJ2-2
d_call: TRBD2
v_call: TRBV14

cdr3_aa: CASSPLVGRGYEQYF
cdr3_nt: TGTGCCAGCAGCCCCCTCGTGGGGCGAGGCTACGAGCAGTACTTC
clone_size: few
j_call: TRBJ2-7
d_call: .
v_call: TRBV11-2

cdr3_aa: CVSSLARGTYNEQFF
cdr3_nt: TGTGTCAGCAGCTTAGCCCGAGGGACGTACAATGAGCAGTTCTTC
clone_size: .
j_call: TRBJ2-1
d_call: .
v_call: TRBV11-2

cdr3_aa: CASSQPGQGTSFPPLHF
cdr3_nt: TGCGCCAGCAGCCAGCCGGGACAGGGTACTTCTTTTCCACCCCTCCACTTT
clone_size: .
j_call: TRBJ1-6
d_call: TRBD1
v_call: TRBV4-1

cdr3_aa: CASSLAGGNTGELFF
cdr3_nt: TGTGCCAGCAGTTTAGCGGGGGGGAACACCGGGGAGCTGTTTTTT
clone_size: few
j_call: TRBJ2-2
d_call: .
v_call: TRBV12-3/TRBV12-4

cdr3_aa: CASSELVTYEQYF
cdr3_nt: TGTGCCAGCAGTGAACTAGTGACCTACGAGCAGTACTTC
clone_size: .
j_call: TRBJ2-7
d_call: .
v_call: TRBV2

cdr3_aa: CASSFDRGDLSTEAFF
cdr3_nt: TGTGCCAGCAGTTTTGACAGGGGGGACTTGTCAACTGAAGCTTTCTTT
clone_size: few
j_call: TRBJ1-1
d_call: TRBD1
v_call: TRBV28

cdr3_aa: CASSQDRAGGYEQYF
cdr3_nt: TGCGCCAGCAGCCAAGACCGGGCGGGGGGCTACGAGCAGTACTTC
clone_size: few
j_call: TRBJ2-7
d_call: TRBD2
v_call: TRBV4-1

cdr3_aa: CASSRPEGPLTYEQYF
cdr3_nt: TGTGCCAGCAGCCGACCCGAGGGTCCCCTGACCTACGAGCAGTACTTC
clone_size: .
j_call: TRBJ2-7
d_call: .
v_call: TRBV5-5

cdr3_aa: CASSSRLAGGPQFF
cdr3_nt: TGTGCCAGCAGCTCCAGACTAGCGGGGGGGCCTCAGTTCTTC
clone_size: .
j_call: TRBJ2-1
d_call: TRBD2
v_call: TRBV7-2

cdr3_aa: CASSQRGGYTF
cdr3_nt: TGTGCCAGCAGCCAAAGGGGTGGCTACACCTTC
clone_size: .
j_call: TRBJ1-2
d_call: .
v_call: TRBV28

cdr3_aa: CASSLAGGGNEQFF
cdr3_nt: TGCGCCAGCAGCTTGGCAGGGGGAGGCAATGAGCAGTTCTTC
clone_size: many
j_call: TRBJ2-1
d_call: .
v_call: TRBV5-1

cdr3_aa: CASSEMGQKNTEAFF
cdr3_nt: TGTGCCAGCAGTGAAATGGGACAGAAAAACACTGAAGCTTTCTTT
clone_size: many
j_call: TRBJ1-1
d_call: TRBD1
v_call: TRBV6-1

cdr3_aa: CASSITYEQYF
cdr3_nt: TGCGCCAGCAGCATCACCTACGAGCAGTACTTC
clone_size: many
j_call: TRBJ2-7
d_call: .
v_call: TRBV5-1

cdr3_aa: CSVEGQRSPYEQYF
cdr3_nt: TGCAGCGTTGAAGGACAGCGCAGCCCCTACGAGCAGTACTTC
clone_size: many
j_call: TRBJ2-7
d_call: .
v_call: TRBV29-1

cdr3_aa: CASSLRTSETQYF
cdr3_nt: TGTGCCAGCTCACTTAGGACTTCGGAGACCCAGTACTTC
clone_size: few
j_call: TRBJ2-5
d_call: .
v_call: TRBV18

cdr3_aa: CASSYGTEGQKLFF
cdr3_nt: TGTGCCAGCAGTTACGGGACAGAGGGACAGAAACTGTTTTTT
clone_size: many
j_call: TRBJ1-4
d_call: TRBD1
v_call: TRBV6-6

cdr3_aa: CASSSLAGANEQFF
cdr3_nt: TGTGCCAGCAGTTCACTAGCGGGGGCGAATGAGCAGTTCTTC
clone_size: few
j_call: TRBJ2-1
d_call: TRBD2
v_call: TRBV6-2/TRBV6-3

cdr3_aa: CASSLAVGGYSETQYF
cdr3_nt: TGTGCCAGCAGCTTGGCGGTAGGGGGCTATTCGGAGACCCAGTACTTC
clone_size: .
j_call: TRBJ2-5
d_call: TRBD1
v_call: TRBV5-6

cdr3_aa: CASSPRTSGEETQYF
cdr3_nt: TGTGCCAGCTCACCCCGGACTAGCGGGGAGGAGACCCAGTACTTC
clone_size: many
j_call: TRBJ2-5
d_call: TRBD2
v_call: TRBV18

cdr3_aa: CASSLGLDNEQFF
cdr3_nt: TGTGCCAGCAGCTTAGGACTGGACAATGAGCAGTTCTTC
clone_size: .
j_call: TRBJ2-1
d_call: .
v_call: TRBV7-2

cdr3_aa: CASSRLASTVSPLHF
cdr3_nt: TGTGCCAGCAGCCGCCTAGCATCGACCGTTTCACCCCTCCACTTT
clone_size: .
j_call: TRBJ1-6
d_call: .
v_call: TRBV3-1

cdr3_aa: CASSLAPVGPADTQYF
cdr3_nt: TGCGCCAGCAGCTTGGCCCCCGTGGGCCCGGCGGATACGCAGTATTTT
clone_size: .
j_call: TRBJ2-3
d_call: .
v_call: TRBV5-1

cdr3_aa: CASSPEEGYEQYF
cdr3_nt: TGTGCCAGCAGCCCTGAAGAGGGTTACGAGCAGTACTTC
clone_size: many
j_call: TRBJ2-7
d_call: .
v_call: TRBV14

cdr3_aa: CASSLAAGYGETQYF
cdr3_nt: TGTGCTAGCAGCTTAGCGGCGGGTTACGGAGAGACCCAGTACTTC
clone_size: few
j_call: TRBJ2-5
d_call: .
v_call: TRBV7-7